The clone carrying this T cell receptor (beta chain) was detected only once. This sample is part of a study of blood T cell repertoires in COVID-19. CDR1 is KGHSH, CDR2 LQKENI, per germline. After removal of 4 bases from V and 5 bases from J, the junction contained 3 bases not matched to a gene. This CDR3 is built from 15 residues. Using immunoSEQ multiplex PCR, the repertoire was profiled, and TCRdb retains in-frame clones only, with some absent. The sample contains 200,000 to 300,000 clones, roughly 81% of which appear only once. This receptor was taken from a man in his forties or fifties with acute or convalescent COVID-19. Sequenced sample: peripheral blood. The J gene is TRBJ2-1, the V gene TRBV18; 12 bases match TRBD2. The CDR3 region has the DNA TGTGCCAGCTCACGCAGACTAGCGGGAGACAATGAGCAGTTCTTC. This gives the protein CASSRRLAGDNEQFF. The complete variable domain, with remaining parts taken from reference TRBV18 and TRBJ2-1, reads NAGVMQNPRHLVRRRGQEARLRCSPMKGHSHVYWYRQLPEEGLKFMVYLQKENIIDESGMPKERFSAEFPKEGPSILRIQQVVRGDSAAYFCASSRRLAGDNEQFFGPGTRLTVL.